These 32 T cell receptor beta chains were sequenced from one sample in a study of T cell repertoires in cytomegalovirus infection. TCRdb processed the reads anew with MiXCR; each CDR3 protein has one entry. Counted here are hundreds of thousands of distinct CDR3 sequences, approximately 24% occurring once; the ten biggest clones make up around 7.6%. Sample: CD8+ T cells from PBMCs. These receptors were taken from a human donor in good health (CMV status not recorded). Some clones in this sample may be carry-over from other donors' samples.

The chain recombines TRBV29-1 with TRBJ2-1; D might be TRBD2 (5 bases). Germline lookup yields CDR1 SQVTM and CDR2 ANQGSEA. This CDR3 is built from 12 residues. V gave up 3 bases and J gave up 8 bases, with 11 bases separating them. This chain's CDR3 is CSVDEGYHEQFF. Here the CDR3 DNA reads TGCAGCGTTGACGAGGGTTATCATGAGCAGTTCTTC.

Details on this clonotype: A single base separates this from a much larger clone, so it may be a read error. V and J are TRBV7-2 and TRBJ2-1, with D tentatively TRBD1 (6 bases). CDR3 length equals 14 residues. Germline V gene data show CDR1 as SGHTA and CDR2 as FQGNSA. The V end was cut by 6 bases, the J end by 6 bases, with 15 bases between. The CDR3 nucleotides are TGTGCCAGCAGGGGGACAAGGATACCCAATGAGCAGTTCTTC. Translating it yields CASRGTRIPNEQFF.

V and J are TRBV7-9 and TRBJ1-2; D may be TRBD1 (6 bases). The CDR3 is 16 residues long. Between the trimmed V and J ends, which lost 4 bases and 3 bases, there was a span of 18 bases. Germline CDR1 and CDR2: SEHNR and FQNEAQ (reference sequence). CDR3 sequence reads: CASSSTTARGDYGYTF. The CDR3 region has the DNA TGTGCCAGCAGCTCCACGACTGCCAGGGGCGACTATGGCTACACCTTC.

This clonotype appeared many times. The CDR3 region is CASGLVQGLSTDTQYF. The CDR3 DNA reads TGTGCTAGTGGTTTGGTACAGGGACTTAGCACAGATACGCAGTATTTT. The rearrangement uses TRBV12-5 and TRBJ2-3; tentatively, D is TRBD1 or TRBD2 (6 bases each). Trimming took off 0 bases at V and 0 bases at J, with 10 bases between the two ends. Per the germline V gene, CDR1 is LGHNT and CDR2 is FRNRAP. The CDR3 loop spans 16 amino acids.

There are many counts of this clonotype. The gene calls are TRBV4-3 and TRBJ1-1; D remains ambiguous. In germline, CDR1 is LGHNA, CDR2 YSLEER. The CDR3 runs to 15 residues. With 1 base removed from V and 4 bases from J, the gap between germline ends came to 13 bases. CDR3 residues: CASSQGRTKLTEAFF. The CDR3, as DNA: TGCGCCAGCAGCCAAGGAAGGACTAAACTCACTGAAGCTTTCTTT.

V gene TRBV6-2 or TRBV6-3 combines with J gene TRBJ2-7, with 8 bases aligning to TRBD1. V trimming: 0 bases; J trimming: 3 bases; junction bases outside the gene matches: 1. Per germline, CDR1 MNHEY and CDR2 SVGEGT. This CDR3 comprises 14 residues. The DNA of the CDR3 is TGTGCCAGCAGTTACTCGGACAGGGTCTACGAGCAGTACGTC. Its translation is CASSYSDRVYEQYV.

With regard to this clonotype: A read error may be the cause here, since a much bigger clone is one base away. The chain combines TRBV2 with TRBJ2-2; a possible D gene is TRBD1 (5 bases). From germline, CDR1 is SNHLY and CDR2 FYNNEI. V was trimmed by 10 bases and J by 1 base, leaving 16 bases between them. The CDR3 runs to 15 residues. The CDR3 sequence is CANRPGSGNTGELFF. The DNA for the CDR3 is TGTGCCAACAGGCCCGGTTCAGGGAACACCGGGGAGCTGTTTTTT.

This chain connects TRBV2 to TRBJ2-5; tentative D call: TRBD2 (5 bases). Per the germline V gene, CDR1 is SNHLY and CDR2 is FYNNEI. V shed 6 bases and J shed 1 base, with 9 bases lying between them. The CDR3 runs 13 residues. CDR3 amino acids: CASSEGFQETQYF. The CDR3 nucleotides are TGTGCCAGCAGCGAGGGTTTCCAAGAGACCCAGTACTTC.

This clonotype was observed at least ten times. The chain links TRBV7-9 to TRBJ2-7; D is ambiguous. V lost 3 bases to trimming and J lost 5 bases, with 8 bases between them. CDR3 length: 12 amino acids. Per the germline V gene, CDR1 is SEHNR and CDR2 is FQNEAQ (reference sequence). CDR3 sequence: CASSFGRDEQYF. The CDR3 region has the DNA TGTGCCAGCAGCTTTGGACGGGACGAGCAGTACTTC.

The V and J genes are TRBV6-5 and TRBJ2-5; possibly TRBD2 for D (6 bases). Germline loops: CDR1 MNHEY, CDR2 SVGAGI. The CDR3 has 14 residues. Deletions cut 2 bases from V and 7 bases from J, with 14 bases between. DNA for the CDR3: TGTGCCAGCAGTTACGCGGGACCCCTACGGACCCAGTACTTC. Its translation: CASSYAGPLRTQYF.

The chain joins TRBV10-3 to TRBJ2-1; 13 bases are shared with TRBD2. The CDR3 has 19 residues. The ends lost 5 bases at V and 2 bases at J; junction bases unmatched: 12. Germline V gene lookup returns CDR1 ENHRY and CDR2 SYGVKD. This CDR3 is CAISPRLAGGLITYNEQFF. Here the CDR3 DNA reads TGTGCCATCAGTCCGCGACTAGCGGGGGGCCTAATCACCTACAATGAGCAGTTCTTC.

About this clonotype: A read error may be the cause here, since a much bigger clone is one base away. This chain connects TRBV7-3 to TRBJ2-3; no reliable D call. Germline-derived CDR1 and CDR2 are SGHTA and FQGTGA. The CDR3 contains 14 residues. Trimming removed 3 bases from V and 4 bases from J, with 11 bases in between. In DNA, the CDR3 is TGTGCCAGCAGCTTCTTGTCGAGTGCAGATACGCAGTATTTT. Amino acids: CASSFLSSADTQYF.

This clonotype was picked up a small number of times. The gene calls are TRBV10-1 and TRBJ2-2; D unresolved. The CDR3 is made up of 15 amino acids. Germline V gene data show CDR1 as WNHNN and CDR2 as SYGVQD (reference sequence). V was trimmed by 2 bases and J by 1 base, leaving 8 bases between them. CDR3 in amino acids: CASSENFENTGELFF. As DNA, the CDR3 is TGCGCCAGCAGTGAGAATTTTGAGAACACCGGGGAGCTGTTTTTT.

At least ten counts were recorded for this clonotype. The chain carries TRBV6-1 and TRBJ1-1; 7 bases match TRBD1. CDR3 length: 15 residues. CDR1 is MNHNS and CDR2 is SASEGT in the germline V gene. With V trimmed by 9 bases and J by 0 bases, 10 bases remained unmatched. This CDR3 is CASSSDRAMNTEAFF. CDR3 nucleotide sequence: TGTGCCAGTTCTTCCGACAGGGCCATGAACACTGAAGCTTTCTTT.

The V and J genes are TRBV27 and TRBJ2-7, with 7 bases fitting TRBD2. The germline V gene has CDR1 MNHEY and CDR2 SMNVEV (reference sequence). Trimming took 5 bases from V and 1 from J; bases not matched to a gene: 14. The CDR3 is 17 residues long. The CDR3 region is CASSRGGVRAGSYEQYF. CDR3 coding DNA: TGTGCCAGCAGTAGGGGAGGGGTTCGAGCGGGGTCCTACGAGCAGTACTTC.

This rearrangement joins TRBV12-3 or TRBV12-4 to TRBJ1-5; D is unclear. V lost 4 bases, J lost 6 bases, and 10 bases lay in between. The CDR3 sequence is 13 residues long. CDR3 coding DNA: TGTGCCAGCAGTTATACGAGGGCTCAGCCCCAGCATTTT. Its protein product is CASSYTRAQPQHF.

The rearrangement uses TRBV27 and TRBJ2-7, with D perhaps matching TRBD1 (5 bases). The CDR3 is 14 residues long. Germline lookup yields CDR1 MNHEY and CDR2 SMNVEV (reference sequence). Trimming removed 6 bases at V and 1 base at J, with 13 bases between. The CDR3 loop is CASSVGAGSYEQYF. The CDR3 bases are TGTGCCAGCAGCGTCGGTGCAGGGTCCTACGAGCAGTACTTC.

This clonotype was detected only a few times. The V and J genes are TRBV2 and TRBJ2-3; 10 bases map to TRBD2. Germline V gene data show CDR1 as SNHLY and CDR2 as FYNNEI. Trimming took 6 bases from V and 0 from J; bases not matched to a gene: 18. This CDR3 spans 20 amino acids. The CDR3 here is CASRDLFDQRGGVSTDTQYF. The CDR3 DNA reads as TGTGCCAGCAGAGATCTTTTTGACCAGCGGGGGGGCGTGAGCACAGATACGCAGTATTTT.

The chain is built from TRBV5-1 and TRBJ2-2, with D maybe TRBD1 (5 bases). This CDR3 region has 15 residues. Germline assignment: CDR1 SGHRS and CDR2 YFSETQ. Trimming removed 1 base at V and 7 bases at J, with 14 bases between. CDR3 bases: TGCGCCAGCAGCTTGCGGACATTCATCGGCGGGGAGCTGTTTTTT. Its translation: CASSLRTFIGGELFF. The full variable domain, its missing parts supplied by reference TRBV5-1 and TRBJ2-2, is KAGVTQTPRYLIKTRGQQVTLSCSPISGHRSVSWYQQTPGQGLQFLFEYFSETQRNKGNFPGRFSGRQFSNSRSEMNVSTLELGDSALYLCASSLRTFIGGELFFGEGSRLTVL.

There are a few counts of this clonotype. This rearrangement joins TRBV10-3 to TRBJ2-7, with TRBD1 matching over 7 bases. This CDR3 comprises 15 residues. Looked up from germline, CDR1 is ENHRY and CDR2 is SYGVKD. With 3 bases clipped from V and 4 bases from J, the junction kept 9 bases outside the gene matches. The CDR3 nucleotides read TGTGCCATCAGTGACCCGGGACAGAAAGGTTACGAGCAGTACTTC. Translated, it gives CAISDPGQKGYEQYF.

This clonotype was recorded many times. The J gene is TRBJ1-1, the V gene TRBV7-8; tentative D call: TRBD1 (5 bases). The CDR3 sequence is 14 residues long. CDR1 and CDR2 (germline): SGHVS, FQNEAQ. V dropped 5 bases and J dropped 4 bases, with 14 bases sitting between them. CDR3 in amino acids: CASSLQRGGTEAFF. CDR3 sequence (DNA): TGTGCCAGCAGCCTACAGCGGGGCGGCACTGAAGCTTTCTTT.

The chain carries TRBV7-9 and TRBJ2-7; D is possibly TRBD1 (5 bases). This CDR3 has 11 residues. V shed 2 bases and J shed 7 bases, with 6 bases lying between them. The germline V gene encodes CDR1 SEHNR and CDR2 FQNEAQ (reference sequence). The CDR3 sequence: CASSLSGEQYV. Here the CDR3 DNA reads TGTGCCAGCAGCTTATCAGGGGAGCAGTACGTC.

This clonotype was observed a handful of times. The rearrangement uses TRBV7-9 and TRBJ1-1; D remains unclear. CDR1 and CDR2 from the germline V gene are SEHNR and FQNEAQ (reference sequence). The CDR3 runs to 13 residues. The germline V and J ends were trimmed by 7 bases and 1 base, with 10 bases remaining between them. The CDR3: CASTTPGNTEAFF. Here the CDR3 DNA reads TGTGCCAGCACAACACCCGGGAACACTGAAGCTTTCTTT.

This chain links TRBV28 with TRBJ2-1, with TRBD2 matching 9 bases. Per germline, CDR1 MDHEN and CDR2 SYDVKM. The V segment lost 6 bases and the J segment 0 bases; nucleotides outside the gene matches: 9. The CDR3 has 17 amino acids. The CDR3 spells CASSSLRGGLSYNEQFF. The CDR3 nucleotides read TGTGCCAGCAGCAGTTTGCGGGGGGGGCTCTCCTACAATGAGCAGTTCTTC.

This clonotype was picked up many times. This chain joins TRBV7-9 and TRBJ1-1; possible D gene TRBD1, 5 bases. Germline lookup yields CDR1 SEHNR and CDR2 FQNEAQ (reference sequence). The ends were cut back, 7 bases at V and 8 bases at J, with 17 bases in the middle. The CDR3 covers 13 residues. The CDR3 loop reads CASTPEGFTEAFF. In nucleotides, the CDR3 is TGTGCCAGCACCCCAGAGGGGTTCACCGAAGCTTTCTTT.

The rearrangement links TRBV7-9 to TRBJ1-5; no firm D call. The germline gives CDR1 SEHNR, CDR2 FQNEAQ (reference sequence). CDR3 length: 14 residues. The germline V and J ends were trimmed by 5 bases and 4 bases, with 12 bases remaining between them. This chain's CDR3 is CASSPGVWNQPQHF. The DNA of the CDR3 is TGTGCCAGCAGCCCTGGGGTTTGGAATCAGCCCCAGCATTTT. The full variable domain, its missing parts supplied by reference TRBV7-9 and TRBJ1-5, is DTGVSQNPRHKITKRGQNVTFRCDPISEHNRLYWYRQTLGQGPEFLTYFQNEAQLEKSRLLSDRFSAERPKGSFSTLEIQRTEQGDSAMYLCASSPGVWNQPQHFGDGTRLSIL.

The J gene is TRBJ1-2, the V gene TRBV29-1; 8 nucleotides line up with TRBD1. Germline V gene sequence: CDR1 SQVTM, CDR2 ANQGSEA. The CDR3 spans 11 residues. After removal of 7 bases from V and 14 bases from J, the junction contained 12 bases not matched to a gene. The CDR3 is CSAVVGQGETF. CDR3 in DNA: TGCAGCGCCGTCGTCGGACAGGGAGAAACCTTC.

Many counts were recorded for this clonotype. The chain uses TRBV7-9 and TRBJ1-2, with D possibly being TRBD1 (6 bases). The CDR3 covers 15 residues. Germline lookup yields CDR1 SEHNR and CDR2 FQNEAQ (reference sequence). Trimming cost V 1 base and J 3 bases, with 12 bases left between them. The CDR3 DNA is TGTGCCAGCAGCTTAGGGGACAACGCGTACTATGGCTACACCTTC. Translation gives CASSLGDNAYYGYTF.

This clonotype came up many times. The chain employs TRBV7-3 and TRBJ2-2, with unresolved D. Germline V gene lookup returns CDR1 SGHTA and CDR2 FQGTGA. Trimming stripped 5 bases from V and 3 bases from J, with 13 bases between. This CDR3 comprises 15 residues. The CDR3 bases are TGTGCCAGCAGCCCGACGGCAGGATACACCGGGGAGCTGTTTTTT. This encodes CASSPTAGYTGELFF.

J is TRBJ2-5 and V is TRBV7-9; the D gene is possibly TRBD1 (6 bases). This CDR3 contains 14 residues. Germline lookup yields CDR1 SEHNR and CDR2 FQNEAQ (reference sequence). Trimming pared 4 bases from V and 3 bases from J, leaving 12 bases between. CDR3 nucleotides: TGTGCCAGCAGCTACCCGGGACAAAAAGAGACCCAGTACTTC. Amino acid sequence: CASSYPGQKETQYF.

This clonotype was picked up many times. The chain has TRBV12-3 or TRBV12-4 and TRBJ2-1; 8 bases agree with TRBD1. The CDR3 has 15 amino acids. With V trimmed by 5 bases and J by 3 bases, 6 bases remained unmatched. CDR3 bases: TGTGCCAGCAGTCCGGACAGGGAATACTACAATGAGCAGTTCTTC. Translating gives CASSPDREYYNEQFF.

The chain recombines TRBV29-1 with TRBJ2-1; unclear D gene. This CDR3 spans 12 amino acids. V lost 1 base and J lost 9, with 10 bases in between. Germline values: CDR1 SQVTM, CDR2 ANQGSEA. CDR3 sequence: CSVEADAPEQFF. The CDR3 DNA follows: TGCAGCGTTGAAGCCGATGCCCCTGAGCAGTTCTTC.